A single sample gave rise to the 2 T cell receptor beta chains below, sequenced in a study of liver allograft versus peripheral blood T cells. Background on the study: What was compared were the T cell receptor repertoires in transplanted livers and those in the peripheral blood of recipients.

TCRdb reprocessed the reads with MiXCR, giving one entry per CDR3 protein. In the table there are thousands of distinct CDR3 sequences, roughly a sixth of which are singletons. These TCRs come from a human patient who had a liver transplant. Some T cells may trace back to the graft donor.

This clonotype counts as medium-sized. The V and J genes are TRBV18 and TRBJ1-1; D not certain. The CDR3 covers 12 residues. Germline V gene data show CDR1 as KGHSH and CDR2 as LQKENI. V lost 3 bases, J lost 7 bases, and 9 bases lay in between. CDR3 nucleotides: TGTGCCAGCTCACCGACCGCAGGTGAAGCTTTCTTT. Its translation is CASSPTAGEAFF.

This clonotype is medium-sized within its sample. The V gene is TRBV19, the J gene TRBJ2-1; D possibly corresponds to TRBD1 (6 bases). V was pared by 3 bases and J by 8 bases, with 17 bases between. Per germline, CDR1 LNHDA and CDR2 SQIVND (reference sequence). The length of the CDR3 is 15 residues. CDR3 loop: CASSMVQGESHEQFF. The CDR3, as DNA: TGTGCCAGTAGTATGGTACAGGGAGAGAGCCATGAGCAGTTCTTC.